The 27 T cell receptor beta chains given below trace back to one sample, sequenced in a study of cytomegalovirus exposure and HLA in healthy donors. PCR was performed using 60 Vbeta and 13 Jbeta primers. Method: immunoSEQ multiplex PCR; TCRdb's copy keeps in-frame clones and lacks some. The table lists over 120,000 clones, with around 0.96% in the top ten. Sequenced sample: PBMCs. These receptors all stem from a male donor in good health and CMV-seronegative.

V gene TRBV5-4 combines with J gene TRBJ2-5; TRBD2 matches at 7 bases. This CDR3 spans 13 amino acids. V shed 0 bases, J shed 11 bases, and the junction held 7 bases outside the gene matches. Per germline, CDR1 SGHNT and CDR2 YYREEE (reference sequence). The CDR3 spells CASSLERDAHQYF. For the CDR3, the DNA is TGTGCCAGCAGCTTGGAGCGGGACGCCCATCAGTACTTC.

In the case of this clone: Sequence at one end of the junction differs from germline and may be a read error. The CDR3 spells CAGSAGLPSSYEQYF. Written as DNA, the CDR3 is TGTGCCGGGAGTGCGGGACTACCGAGCTCCTACGAGCAGTACTTC. This chain connects TRBV30 to TRBJ2-7, with 7 bases identical to TRBD2. Germline CDR1 GTSNPN, CDR2 SVGIG (reference sequence). The CDR3 runs 15 residues.

The rearrangement links TRBV19 to TRBJ1-1, with 8 bases aligning to TRBD1. Looked up from germline, CDR1 is LNHDA and CDR2 is SQIVND (reference sequence). CDR3 size: 17 residues. J gave up 0 bases and V 4 bases, and 10 bases lay outside the gene matches. DNA for the CDR3: TGTGCCAGTAGTACAACGGACAGGGCCTCGATGAACACTGAAGCTTTCTTT. It is translated as CASSTTDRASMNTEAFF.

The chain carries TRBV29-1 and TRBJ2-1, with no clear D. There are 14 residues in the CDR3. The germline CDR1 and CDR2 sequences are SQVTM and ANQGSEA. V dropped 1 base and J dropped 2 bases, with 9 bases sitting between them. CDR3 loop: CSVEGHRAYNEQFF. Here the CDR3 DNA reads TGCAGCGTTGAAGGCCATAGAGCCTACAATGAGCAGTTCTTC.

The chain employs TRBV18 and TRBJ1-1; TRBD1 matches 8 bases. In germline, CDR1 is KGHSH, CDR2 LQKENI. V trimming: 5 bases; J trimming: 0 bases; junction bases outside the gene matches: 8. The CDR3 contains 16 residues. The CDR3 reads CASSTTGQGLNTEAFF. The DNA for the CDR3 is TGTGCCAGCTCAACTACTGGACAGGGACTGAACACTGAAGCTTTCTTT.

This rearrangement joins TRBV7-9 to TRBJ2-1, with TRBD2 matching over 8 bases. Trimming cost V 7 bases and J 4 bases; bases outside gene matches: 6. The CDR3 is 14 amino acids. From germline, CDR1 is SEHNR and CDR2 FQNEAQ (reference sequence). Here the CDR3 DNA reads TGTGCCAGCAAGGAACTAGCGGATTACAATGAGCAGTTCTTC. Amino acids: CASKELADYNEQFF.

The chain has TRBV30 and TRBJ1-2; weak D call: TRBD1 (6 bases). CDR1 is GTSNPN and CDR2 is SVGIG in the germline V gene (reference sequence). V dropped 3 bases and J dropped 0 bases, with 23 bases sitting between them. The CDR3 extends over 18 amino acids. CDR3 loop: CAWSRRQALDSSNYGYTF. The CDR3 DNA reads TGTGCCTGGAGCCGACGACAAGCTCTGGACAGTTCTAACTATGGCTACACCTTC.

The chain recombines TRBV19 with TRBJ1-4; 9 bases line up with TRBD1. Germline trimming cut 4 bases from V and 10 bases from J; bases unmatched to any gene: 10. The CDR3 is 15 amino acids. Germline V lookup: CDR1 LNHDA, CDR2 SQIVND (reference sequence). The DNA for the CDR3 is TGTGCCAGTAGTACCGACCGGGACAGGGCTGGAAAACTGTTTTTT. Its protein is CASSTDRDRAGKLFF.

This rearrangement joins TRBV2 to TRBJ1-1; 9 bases are a match to TRBD1. CDR3 length equals 13 residues. Germline V gene data show CDR1 as SNHLY and CDR2 as FYNNEI. The junction had 3 bases not matched to a gene; V was cut back by 10 bases and J by 0 bases. The CDR3 spells CATNRGLNTEAFF. The CDR3 bases are TGTGCCACCAACAGGGGGCTGAACACTGAAGCTTTCTTT.

The chain is built from TRBV27 and TRBJ2-2, with 11 bases identical to TRBD2. Per germline, CDR1 MNHEY and CDR2 SMNVEV (reference sequence). Unmatched junction bases numbered 5, after V lost 5 bases and J lost 6 bases. This CDR3 has 15 amino acids. Written as DNA, the CDR3 is TGTGCCAGCAGTGGGTCTAGCGGGGGGCCCGGGGAGCTGTTTTTT. Translated, it gives CASSGSSGGPGELFF.

This chain links TRBV2 with TRBJ1-3; D call uncertain. This CDR3 has 15 amino acids. Germline V gene data show CDR1 as SNHLY and CDR2 as FYNNEI. The V and J ends lost 8 bases and 1 base respectively, with 15 bases between them. The CDR3 nucleotides read TGTGCCAGCCACCTGGAGGCACCTTCTGGAAACACCATATATTTT. Translation gives CASHLEAPSGNTIYF.

The chain joins TRBV6-5 to TRBJ2-1; TRBD2 matches at 7 bases. Germline V gene data show CDR1 as MNHEY and CDR2 as SVGAGI. V was clipped by 10 bases and J by 5 bases; unmatched bases: 11. The CDR3 extends over 14 amino acids. The CDR3 spells CATGRRESDNEQFF. CDR3 bases: TGTGCCACCGGTCGGCGGGAGTCCGACAATGAGCAGTTCTTC.

The rearrangement links TRBV29-1 to TRBJ2-1, with 7 bases that match TRBD1. The ends lost 3 bases at V and 4 bases at J; junction bases unmatched: 9. The CDR3 is made up of 15 amino acids. Per germline, CDR1 SQVTM and CDR2 ANQGSEA. CDR3 amino acids: CSVERGGGGYNEQFF. The CDR3 bases are TGCAGCGTTGAGAGAGGGGGCGGTGGGTACAATGAGCAGTTCTTC.

The rearrangement uses TRBV19 and TRBJ2-7; D is possibly TRBD1 (6 bases). Between the trimmed V and J ends, which lost 5 bases and 5 bases, there was a span of 19 bases. CDR3 length: 15 residues. The germline CDR1 and CDR2 sequences are LNHDA and SQIVND (reference sequence). DNA for the CDR3: TGTGCCAGTAGTTCGGCAGGGGTTTCGTTTAACGAGCAGTACTTC. Translation: CASSSAGVSFNEQYF.

The rearrangement joins TRBV5-1 to TRBJ2-5, with 8 bases matching TRBD2. Germline CDR1 and CDR2: SGHRS and YFSETQ. The CDR3 totals 16 residues. With 0 bases clipped from V and 1 base from J, the junction kept 5 bases outside the gene matches. The CDR3 reads CASSLVVAGPQETQYF. The CDR3 coding sequence is TGCGCCAGCAGCTTGGTAGTAGCGGGGCCCCAAGAGACCCAGTACTTC.

Remarks on this clone: The junction does not match germline at one end; this may be a read error. V gene TRBV4-3 combines with J gene TRBJ2-1, with 9 nucleotides matching TRBD2. The CDR3 is 15 amino acids. In germline, CDR1 is LGHNA, CDR2 YSLEER. CDR3 nucleotides: TGCGCCAGCAGTCAAGCGGGGGGAGGTGGGGGTGAGCAGTTCTTC. Its translation: CASSQAGGGGGEQFF.

The chain is built from TRBV7-9 and TRBJ2-6; 14 bases align to TRBD2. CDR3 length equals 17 residues. Germline V gene sequence: CDR1 SEHNR, CDR2 FQNEAQ (reference sequence). The trim removed 5 bases at V and 2 bases at J, leaving 2 bases unmatched. CDR3 sequence reads: CASSPTSGGAGANVLTF. CDR3 nucleotide sequence: TGTGCCAGCAGCCCGACTAGCGGGGGGGCTGGGGCCAACGTCCTGACTTTC.

The chain links TRBV25-1 to TRBJ1-1; TRBD1 aligns across 7 bases. The germline CDR1 and CDR2 sequences are MGHDK and SYGVNS. Trimming at V came to 4 bases and at J to 5 bases, leaving 13 bases not matched to a gene. The CDR3 sequence is 16 residues long. As DNA, the CDR3 is TGTGCCAGCAGTGGGTTGAGGGGGCGCTTAGGAACTGAAGCTTTCTTT. It yields the protein CASSGLRGRLGTEAFF.

The J gene is TRBJ1-5, the V gene TRBV6-5; possibly TRBD1 for D (5 bases). Looked up from germline, CDR1 is MNHEY and CDR2 is SVGAGI. The CDR3 sequence is 14 residues long. V was shortened by 6 bases and J by 5 bases, with 14 bases between the two germline ends. CDR3 in amino acids: CASSQSTGDQPQHF. The CDR3 DNA reads TGTGCCAGCAGCCAATCGACGGGGGATCAGCCCCAGCATTTT.

The CDR3 nucleotides are TGTGCCAGCACTTCCGGGCGGGACAGAAACACAGATACGCAGTATTTT. As protein: CASTSGRDRNTDTQYF. The V and J genes are TRBV18 and TRBJ2-3; the D gene is possibly TRBD1 (7 bases). CDR3 length: 16 residues. The ends were cut back, 8 bases at V and 2 bases at J, with 20 bases in the middle. Germline CDR1 KGHSH, CDR2 LQKENI.

V gene TRBV15 combines with J gene TRBJ1-2; 7 nucleotides match TRBD1. This CDR3 spans 15 amino acids. J gave up 5 bases and V 0 bases, and 6 bases lay outside the gene matches. In germline, CDR1 is LNHNV, CDR2 YYDKDF (reference sequence). CDR3 protein: CATSRDTGTEYGYTF. DNA for the CDR3: TGTGCCACCAGCAGAGACACCGGGACAGAATATGGCTACACCTTC.

The V call is TRBV2, the J call TRBJ2-2; 7 bases are a match to TRBD1. CDR1 is SNHLY and CDR2 is FYNNEI in the germline V gene. Trimming at V came to 2 bases and at J to 4 bases, leaving 4 bases not matched to a gene. The CDR3 consists of 15 residues. CDR3 coding DNA: TGTGCCAGCAGTGAAAGGTACAGGGGCACCGGGGAGCTGTTTTTT. This sequence encodes CASSERYRGTGELFF.

The chain links TRBV30 to TRBJ2-7, with TRBD2 matching over 13 bases. Germline V CDR1 and CDR2: GTSNPN, SVGIG (reference sequence). This CDR3 is 15 amino acids long. V was clipped by 5 bases and J by 3 bases; unmatched bases: 7. The CDR3: CAWVSRTSGGYEQYF. Written as DNA, the CDR3 is TGTGCCTGGGTGTCCCGGACTAGCGGGGGCTACGAGCAGTACTTC.

The rearrangement links TRBV25-1 to TRBJ1-2; TRBD1 agrees at 7 bases. With 1 base clipped from V and 8 bases from J, the junction kept 10 bases outside the gene matches. The CDR3 has 15 amino acids. Germline V CDR1 and CDR2: MGHDK, SYGVNS. The CDR3 spells CASSEFDRAWGGYTF. The CDR3, as DNA: TGTGCCAGCAGTGAATTTGACAGGGCCTGGGGAGGCTACACCTTC.

V usage is TRBV29-1 and J usage is TRBJ2-1; perhaps TRBD1 as D (5 bases). Trimming cost V 8 bases and J 3 bases, with 17 bases left between them. CDR1 is SQVTM and CDR2 is ANQGSEA in the germline V gene. This CDR3 spans 14 amino acids. CDR3 residues: CSLSRGQGYNEQFF. As DNA, the CDR3 is TGCAGCCTCTCAAGGGGTCAGGGCTACAATGAGCAGTTCTTC.

V is TRBV29-1 and J is TRBJ1-3; D remains unclear. V was trimmed by 4 bases and J by 3 bases, leaving 10 bases between them. The CDR3 runs to 13 residues. CDR1 SQVTM and CDR2 ANQGSEA come from the germline V gene. The CDR3 DNA reads as TGCAGCGTTGTATCGGGGAATGGAAACACCATATATTTT. Encoded protein: CSVVSGNGNTIYF.

The rearrangement links TRBV9 to TRBJ2-7, with 11 nucleotides matching TRBD1. CDR1 is SGDLS, CDR2 YYNGEE, per germline. V lost 4 bases to trimming and J lost 6 bases; unmatched junction nucleotides: 6. The CDR3 spans 14 residues. CDR3 amino acids: CASSFRDRGSEQYF. In nucleotides, the CDR3 is TGTGCCAGCAGCTTCCGGGACAGGGGGTCCGAGCAGTACTTC.